Included here is one T cell receptor (beta chain) sequence, with context. Trimming left V 5 bases short and J 0 bases short, with 8 bases between. From germline, CDR1 is LGHNT and CDR2 FRNRAP. The CDR3 consists of 13 residues. This sample stems from a study of blood T cell repertoires in COVID-19. Overall study: Collection of acute and convalescent COVID-19 samples took place in the United States, Italy and Spain. Sources were T cells, B-cell-depleted T cells, or PBMCs; the material itself was cDNA or gDNA.

Original handling: The authors estimated nucleated cell counts from reference gene primer amplification. TCRdb's table, derived via immunoSEQ multiplex PCR, lists solely in-frame clones and lacks some. That table furnishes V, J and clone size, whereas the DNA furnished D and trimming. The sample holds fewer than 600,000 clones, roughly 89% seen once. One Seattle source followed patients from active infection through their disease course. The sequenced sample consisted of peripheral blood. This sequence was found in a man between 18 and 35 years old with COVID-19, enrolled during active disease. The chain uses TRBV12-5 and TRBJ2-7; a weak D match, TRBD2 (6 bases). In DNA form, the CDR3 reads TGTGCTAGTGGTCGGGACTCCTCCTACGAGCAGTACTTC. Its translation is CASGRDSSYEQYF.